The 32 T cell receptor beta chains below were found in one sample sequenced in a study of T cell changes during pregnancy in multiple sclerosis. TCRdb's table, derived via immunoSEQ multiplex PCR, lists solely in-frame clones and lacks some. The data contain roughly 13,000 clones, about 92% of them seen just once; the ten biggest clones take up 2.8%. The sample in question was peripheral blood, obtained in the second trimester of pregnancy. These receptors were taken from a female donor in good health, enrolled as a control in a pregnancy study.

This CDR3 is CASSFSSTIQETQYF. CDR3 bases: TGTGCCAGCAGCTTCAGCAGTACTATTCAAGAGACCCAGTACTTC. The chain recombines TRBV13 with TRBJ2-5; D remains ambiguous. From germline, CDR1 is PRHDT and CDR2 FYEKMQ (reference sequence). The CDR3 sequence is 15 residues long. V lost 3 bases and J 2 bases, leaving 13 bases between the germline ends.

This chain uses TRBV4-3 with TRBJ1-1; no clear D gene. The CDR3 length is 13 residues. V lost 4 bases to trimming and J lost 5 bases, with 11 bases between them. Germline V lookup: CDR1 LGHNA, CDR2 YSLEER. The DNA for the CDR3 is TGCGCCAGCAGCCGGGTGGGAGGTACTGAAGCTTTCTTT. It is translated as CASSRVGGTEAFF.

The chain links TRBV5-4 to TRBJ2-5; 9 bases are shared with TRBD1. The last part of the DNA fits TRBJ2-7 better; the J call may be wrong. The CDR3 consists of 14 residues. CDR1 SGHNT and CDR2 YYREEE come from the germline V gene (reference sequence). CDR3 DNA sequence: TGTGCCAGCAGCGACCGGACAGGGGACTACGAGCAGTACTTC. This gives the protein CASSDRTGDYEQYF.

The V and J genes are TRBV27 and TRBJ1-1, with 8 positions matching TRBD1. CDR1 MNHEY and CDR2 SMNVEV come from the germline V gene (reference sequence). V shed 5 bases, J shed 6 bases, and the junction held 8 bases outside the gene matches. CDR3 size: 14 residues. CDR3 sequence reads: CASSQHRGRAEAFF. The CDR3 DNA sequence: TGTGCCAGCAGTCAACACAGGGGGAGGGCTGAAGCTTTCTTT.

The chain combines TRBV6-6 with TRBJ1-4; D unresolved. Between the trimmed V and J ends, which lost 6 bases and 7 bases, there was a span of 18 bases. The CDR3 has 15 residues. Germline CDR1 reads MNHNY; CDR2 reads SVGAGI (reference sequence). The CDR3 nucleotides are TGTGCCAGCAGCTTCTCCGGTACAGAGGGTGAAAAACTGTTTTTT. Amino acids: CASSFSGTEGEKLFF.

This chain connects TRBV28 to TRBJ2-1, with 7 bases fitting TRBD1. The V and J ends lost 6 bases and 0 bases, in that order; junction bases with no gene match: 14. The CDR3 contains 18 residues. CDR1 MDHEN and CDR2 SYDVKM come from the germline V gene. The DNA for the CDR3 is TGTGCCAGCAGCAACGGCAAAACAGGGGCGAGCTCCTACAATGAGCAGTTCTTC. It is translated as CASSNGKTGASSYNEQFF.

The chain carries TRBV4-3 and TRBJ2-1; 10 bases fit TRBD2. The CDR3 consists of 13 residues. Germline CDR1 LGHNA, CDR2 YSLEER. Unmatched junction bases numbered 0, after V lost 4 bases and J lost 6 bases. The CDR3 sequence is CASSPSGSNEQFF. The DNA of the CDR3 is TGCGCCAGCAGCCCTAGCGGGAGCAATGAGCAGTTCTTC.

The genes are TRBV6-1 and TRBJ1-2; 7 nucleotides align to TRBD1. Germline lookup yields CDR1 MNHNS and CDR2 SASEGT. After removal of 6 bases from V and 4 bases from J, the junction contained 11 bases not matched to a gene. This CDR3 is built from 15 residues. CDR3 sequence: CASSPTGPLGYGYTF. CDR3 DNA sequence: TGTGCCAGCAGCCCGACAGGGCCTCTGGGCTATGGCTACACCTTC.

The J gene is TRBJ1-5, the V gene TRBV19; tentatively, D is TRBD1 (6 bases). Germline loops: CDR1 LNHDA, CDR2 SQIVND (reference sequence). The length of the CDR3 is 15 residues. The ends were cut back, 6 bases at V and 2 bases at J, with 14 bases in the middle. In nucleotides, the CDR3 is TGTGCCAGTAGGGCTATCAGGGGTGGCAATCAGCCCCAGCATTTT. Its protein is CASRAIRGGNQPQHF. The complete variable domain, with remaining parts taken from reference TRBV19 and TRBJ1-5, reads DGGITQSPKYLFRKEGQNVTLSCEQNLNHDAMYWYRQDPGQGLRLIYYSQIVNDFQKGDIAEGYSVSREKKESFPLTVTSAQKNPTAFYLCASRAIRGGNQPQHFGDGTRLSIL.

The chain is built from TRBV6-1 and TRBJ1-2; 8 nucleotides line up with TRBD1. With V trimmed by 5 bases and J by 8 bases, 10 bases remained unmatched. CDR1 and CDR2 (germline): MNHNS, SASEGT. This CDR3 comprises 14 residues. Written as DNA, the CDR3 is TGTGCCAGCAGTCCAGGGGGCGTATTAAGGGGCTACACCTTC. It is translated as CASSPGGVLRGYTF.

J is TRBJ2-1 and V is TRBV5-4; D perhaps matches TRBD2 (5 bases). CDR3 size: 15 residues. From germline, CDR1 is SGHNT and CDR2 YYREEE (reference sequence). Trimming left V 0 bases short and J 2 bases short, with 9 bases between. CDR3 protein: CASSLAGKPYNEQFF. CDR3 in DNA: TGTGCCAGCAGCTTGGCCGGGAAACCCTACAATGAGCAGTTCTTC.

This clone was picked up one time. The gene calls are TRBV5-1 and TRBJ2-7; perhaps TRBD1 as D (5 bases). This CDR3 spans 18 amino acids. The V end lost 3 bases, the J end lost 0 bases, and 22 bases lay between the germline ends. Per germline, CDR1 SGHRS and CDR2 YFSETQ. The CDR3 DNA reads TGCGCCAGCAGCTGGGGCGGCGTCGGAAGCTCGAGCTCCTACGAGCAGTACTTC. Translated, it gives CASSWGGVGSSSSYEQYF. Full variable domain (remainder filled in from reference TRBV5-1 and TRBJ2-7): KAGVTQTPRYLIKTRGQQVTLSCSPISGHRSVSWYQQTPGQGLQFLFEYFSETQRNKGNFPGRFSGRQFSNSRSEMNVSTLELGDSALYLCASSWGGVGSSSSYEQYFGPGTRLTVT.

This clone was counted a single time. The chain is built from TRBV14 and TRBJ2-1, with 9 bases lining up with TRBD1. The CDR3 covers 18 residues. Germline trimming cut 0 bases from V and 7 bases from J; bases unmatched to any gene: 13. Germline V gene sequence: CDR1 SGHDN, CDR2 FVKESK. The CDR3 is CASSQDLLGTGGVNEQFF. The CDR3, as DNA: TGTGCCAGCAGCCAAGATCTCTTGGGAACAGGGGGCGTAAATGAGCAGTTCTTC.

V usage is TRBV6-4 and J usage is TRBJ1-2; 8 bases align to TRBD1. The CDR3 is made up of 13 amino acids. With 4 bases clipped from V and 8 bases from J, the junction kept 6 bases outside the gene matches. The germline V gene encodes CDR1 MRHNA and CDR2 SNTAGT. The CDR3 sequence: CASSAGTGGGYTF. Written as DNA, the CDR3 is TGTGCCAGCAGTGCCGGGACAGGAGGAGGCTACACCTTC.

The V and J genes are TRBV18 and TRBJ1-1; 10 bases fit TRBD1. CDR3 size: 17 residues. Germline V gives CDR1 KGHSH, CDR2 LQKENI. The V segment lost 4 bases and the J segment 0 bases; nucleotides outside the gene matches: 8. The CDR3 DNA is TGTGCCAGCTCACGGGACAGGGGTTTCTACATGAACACTGAAGCTTTCTTT. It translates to CASSRDRGFYMNTEAFF.

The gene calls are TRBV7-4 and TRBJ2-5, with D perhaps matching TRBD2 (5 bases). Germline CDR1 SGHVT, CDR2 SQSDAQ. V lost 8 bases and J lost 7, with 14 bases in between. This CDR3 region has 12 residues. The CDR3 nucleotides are TGTGCCAGCGACCAGATTGGAGGGACCCAGTACTTC. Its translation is CASDQIGGTQYF. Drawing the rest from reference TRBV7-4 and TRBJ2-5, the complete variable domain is GAGVSQSPRYKVAKRGRDVALRCDSISGHVTLYWYRQTLGQGSEVLTYSQSDAQRDKSGRPSGRFSAERPERSVSTLKIQRTEQGDSAVYLCASDQIGGTQYFGPGTRLLVL.

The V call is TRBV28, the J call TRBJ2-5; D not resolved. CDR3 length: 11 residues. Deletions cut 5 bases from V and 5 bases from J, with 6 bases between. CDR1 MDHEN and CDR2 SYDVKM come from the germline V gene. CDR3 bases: TGTGCCAGCAGTCGGTGGGAGACCCAGTACTTC. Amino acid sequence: CASSRWETQYF.

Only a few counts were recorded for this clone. As DNA, the CDR3 is TGTGCCATCAGTGCCGGACAGGGGGCAAGGGAGACCCAGTACTTC. It is translated as CAISAGQGARETQYF. The gene calls are TRBV10-3 and TRBJ2-5; 11 nucleotides match TRBD1. This CDR3 region has 15 residues. J was trimmed by 5 bases and V by 4 bases; bases with no gene match: 6. CDR1 and CDR2 (germline): ENHRY, SYGVKD.

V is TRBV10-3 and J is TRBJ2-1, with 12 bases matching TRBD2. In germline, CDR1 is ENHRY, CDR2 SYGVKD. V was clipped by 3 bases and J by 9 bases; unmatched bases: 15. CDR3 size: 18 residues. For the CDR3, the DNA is TGTGCCATCAGTGAAACGTCTAGCGGGGGGGCGGTAAACACTGAGCAGTTCTTC. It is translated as CAISETSSGGAVNTEQFF.

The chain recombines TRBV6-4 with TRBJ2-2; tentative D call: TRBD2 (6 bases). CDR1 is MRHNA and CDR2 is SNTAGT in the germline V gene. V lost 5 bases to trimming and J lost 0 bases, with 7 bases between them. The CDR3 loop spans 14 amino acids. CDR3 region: CASSRGANTGELFF. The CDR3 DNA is TGTGCCAGCAGTCGCGGGGCGAACACCGGGGAGCTGTTTTTT.

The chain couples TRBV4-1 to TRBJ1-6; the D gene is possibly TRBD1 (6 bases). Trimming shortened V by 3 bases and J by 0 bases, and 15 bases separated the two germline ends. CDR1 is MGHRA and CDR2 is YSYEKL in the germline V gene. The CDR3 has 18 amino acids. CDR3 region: CASSHILQGHSYNSPLHF. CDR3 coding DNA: TGCGCCAGCAGCCATATACTTCAGGGGCACTCCTATAATTCACCCCTCCACTTT.

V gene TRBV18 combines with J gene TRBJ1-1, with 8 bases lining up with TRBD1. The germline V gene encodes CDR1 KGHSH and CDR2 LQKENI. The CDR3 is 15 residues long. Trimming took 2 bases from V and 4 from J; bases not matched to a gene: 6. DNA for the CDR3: TGTGCCAGCTCACCATGGGACAGGACCTTCACTGAAGCTTTCTTT. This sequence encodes CASSPWDRTFTEAFF.

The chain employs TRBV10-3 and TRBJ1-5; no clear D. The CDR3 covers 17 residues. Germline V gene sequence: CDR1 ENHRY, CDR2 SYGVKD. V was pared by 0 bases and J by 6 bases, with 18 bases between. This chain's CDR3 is CAISESSQEGLSQPQHF. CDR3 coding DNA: TGTGCCATCAGTGAGTCTAGTCAGGAGGGATTAAGTCAGCCCCAGCATTTT.

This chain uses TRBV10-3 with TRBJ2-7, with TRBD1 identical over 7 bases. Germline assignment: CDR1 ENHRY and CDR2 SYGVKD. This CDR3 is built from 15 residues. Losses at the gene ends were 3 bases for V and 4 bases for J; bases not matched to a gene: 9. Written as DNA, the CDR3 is TGTGCCATCAGTGAAGTAGTAGGACAGGCGTACGAGCAGTACTTC. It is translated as CAISEVVGQAYEQYF.

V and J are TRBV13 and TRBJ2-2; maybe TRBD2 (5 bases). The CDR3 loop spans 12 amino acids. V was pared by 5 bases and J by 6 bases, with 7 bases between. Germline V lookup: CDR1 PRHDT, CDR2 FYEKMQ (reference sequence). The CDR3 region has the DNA TGTGCCAGCAGCCGGGGTCCCGGGGAGCTGTTTTTT. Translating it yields CASSRGPGELFF.

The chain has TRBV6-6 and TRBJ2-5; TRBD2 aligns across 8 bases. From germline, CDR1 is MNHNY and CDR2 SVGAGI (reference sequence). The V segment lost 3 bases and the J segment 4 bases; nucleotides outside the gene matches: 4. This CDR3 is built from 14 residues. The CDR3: CASSYRGGAETQYF. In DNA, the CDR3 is TGTGCCAGCAGTTATCGGGGGGGTGCAGAGACCCAGTACTTC.

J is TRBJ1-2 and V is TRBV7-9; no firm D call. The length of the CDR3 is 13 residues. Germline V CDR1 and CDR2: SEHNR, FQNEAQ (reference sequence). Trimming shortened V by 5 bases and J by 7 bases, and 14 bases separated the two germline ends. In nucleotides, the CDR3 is TGTGCCAGCAGCCTCCTCGGAGGCGTTGGCTACACCTTC. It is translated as CASSLLGGVGYTF.

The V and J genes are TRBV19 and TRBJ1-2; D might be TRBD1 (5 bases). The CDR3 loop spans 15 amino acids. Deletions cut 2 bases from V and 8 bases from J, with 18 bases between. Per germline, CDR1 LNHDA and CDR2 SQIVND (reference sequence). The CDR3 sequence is CASSIRSGGKEGYTF. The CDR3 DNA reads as TGTGCCAGTAGTATACGGTCGGGGGGAAAAGAAGGCTACACCTTC.

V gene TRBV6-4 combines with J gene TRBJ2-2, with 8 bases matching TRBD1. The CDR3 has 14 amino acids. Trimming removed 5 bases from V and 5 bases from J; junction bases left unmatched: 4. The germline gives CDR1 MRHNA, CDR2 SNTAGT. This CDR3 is CASSQNRGTGELFF. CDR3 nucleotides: TGTGCCAGCAGTCAAAACAGGGGGACCGGGGAGCTGTTTTTT.

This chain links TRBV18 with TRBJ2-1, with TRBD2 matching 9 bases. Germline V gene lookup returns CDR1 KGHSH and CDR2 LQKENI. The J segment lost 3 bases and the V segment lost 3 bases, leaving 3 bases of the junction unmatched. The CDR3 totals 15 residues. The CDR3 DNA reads TGTGCCAGCTCACCGGTAGCGGGGGTCTACAATGAGCAGTTCTTC. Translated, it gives CASSPVAGVYNEQFF.

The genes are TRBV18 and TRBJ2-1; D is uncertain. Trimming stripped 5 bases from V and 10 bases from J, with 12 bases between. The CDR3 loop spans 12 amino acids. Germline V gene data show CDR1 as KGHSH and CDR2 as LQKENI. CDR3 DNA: TGTGCCAGCTCAGGTCGGGTCACCGAGCAGTTCTTC. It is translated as CASSGRVTEQFF.

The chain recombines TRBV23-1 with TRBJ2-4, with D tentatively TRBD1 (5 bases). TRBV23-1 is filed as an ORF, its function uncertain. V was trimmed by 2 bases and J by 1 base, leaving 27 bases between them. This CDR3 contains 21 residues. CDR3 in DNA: TGCGCCAGCAGTCAACACTGCTGGTCCCACAGGACAAGACGGGCCAAAAACATTCAGTACTTC. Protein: CASSQHCWSHRTRRAKNIQYF.